These T cell receptor beta chains were read from a single sample in a study of shared clonotypes between healthy human individuals. Using immunoSEQ multiplex PCR, the repertoire was profiled, and TCRdb retains in-frame clones only, with some absent. The data contain over 2 million clones, about 90% of them seen just once; the ten biggest clones take up around 0.35%. The sequencing input was naive CD4+ T cells from PBMCs. All receptors come from a man aged 18 to 29 in good health. Some clones in this sample may be carry-over from other donors' samples. Both conserved end residues are part of each CDR3. A D gene is named only where the DNA matches it firmly. Size tells how often a clone was seen (once, few, many) or the class of an expanded clone, and some rows leave it out.

J gene: TRBJ1-5; V gene: TRBV19; D gene: TRBD1; clone size: many; CDR3 protein: CASSINRGQPQHF; CDR3 DNA: TGTGCCAGTAGTATAAACAGGGGTCAGCCCCAGCATTTT
J gene: TRBJ1-4; V gene: TRBV5-8; D gene: -; clone size: -; CDR3 protein: CASSPGPPADEKLFF; CDR3 DNA: TGTGCCAGCAGCCCCGGCCCCCCGGCGGACGAAAAACTGTTTTTT
J gene: TRBJ1-2; V gene: TRBV27; D gene: -; clone size: -; CDR3 protein: CASSARGHARYNYGYTF; CDR3 DNA: TGTGCCAGCAGTGCTAGGGGACACGCGAGATATAACTATGGCTACACCTTC
J gene: TRBJ1-1; V gene: TRBV30; D gene: -; clone size: -; CDR3 protein: CAWRGRNTEAFF; CDR3 DNA: TGTGCCTGGCGGGGCAGAAACACTGAAGCTTTCTTT
J gene: TRBJ2-3; V gene: TRBV10-3; D gene: -; clone size: -; CDR3 protein: CAISIVHPTDTQYF; CDR3 DNA: TGTGCCATCAGCATAGTGCACCCCACAGATACGCAGTATTTT
J gene: TRBJ1-1; V gene: TRBV7-3; D gene: TRBD1; clone size: -; CDR3 protein: CASSLLGQAEAFF; CDR3 DNA: TGTGCCAGCAGCTTACTCGGACAGGCTGAAGCTTTCTTT
J gene: TRBJ2-1; V gene: TRBV28; D gene: -; clone size: -; CDR3 protein: CASSLAPGGKGYNEQFF; CDR3 DNA: TGTGCCAGCAGTTTAGCACCTGGGGGGAAGGGCTACAATGAGCAGTTCTTC
J gene: TRBJ2-7; V gene: TRBV6-6; D gene: -; clone size: -; CDR3 protein: CASSPSGADTYEQYF; CDR3 DNA: TGTGCCAGCAGCCCATCCGGGGCGGATACCTACGAGCAGTACTTC
J gene: TRBJ2-7; V gene: TRBV28; D gene: TRBD1; clone size: -; CDR3 protein: CASSPPGQTNYEQYF; CDR3 DNA: TGTGCCAGCAGTCCTCCGGGACAGACCAACTACGAGCAGTACTTC
J gene: TRBJ1-2; V gene: TRBV10-2; D gene: -; clone size: -; CDR3 protein: CASSPFADGYTF; CDR3 DNA: TGCGCCAGCAGTCCGTTTGCTGATGGCTACACCTTC
J gene: TRBJ1-5; V gene: TRBV4-1; D gene: TRBD1; clone size: -; CDR3 protein: CASSQMGQGFSNQPQHF; CDR3 DNA: TGCGCCAGCAGCCAGATGGGACAGGGGTTCAGCAATCAGCCCCAGCATTTT
J gene: TRBJ1-1; V gene: TRBV5-1; D gene: TRBD1; clone size: -; CDR3 protein: CASSTGQVGEAFF; CDR3 DNA: TGCGCCAGCAGCACCGGACAGGTTGGTGAAGCTTTCTTT
J gene: TRBJ2-6; V gene: TRBV9; D gene: TRBD1; clone size: -; CDR3 protein: CASSVSGQQSAGANVLTF; CDR3 DNA: TGTGCCAGCAGCGTATCGGGACAGCAAAGCGCGGGGGCCAACGTCCTGACTTTC
J gene: TRBJ1-2; V gene: TRBV28; D gene: TRBD1; clone size: -; CDR3 protein: CASSLRGDRGEVYGYTF; CDR3 DNA: TGTGCCAGCAGTTTAAGAGGGGACAGGGGTGAAGTCTATGGCTACACCTTC
J gene: TRBJ1-3; V gene: TRBV5-4; D gene: -; clone size: -; CDR3 protein: CASSPDSAVGNTIYF; CDR3 DNA: TGTGCCAGCAGCCCTGACAGTGCCGTGGGAAACACCATATATTTT
J gene: TRBJ2-2; V gene: TRBV9; D gene: -; clone size: -; CDR3 protein: CASSAQASWTGELFF; CDR3 DNA: TGTGCCAGCAGCGCACAAGCTTCGTGGACCGGGGAGCTGTTTTTT
J gene: TRBJ2-2; V gene: TRBV4-3; D gene: TRBD2; clone size: once; CDR3 protein: CASSQIALTSETYLAVTGELFF; CDR3 DNA: TGCGCCAGCAGCCAAATAGCGTTAACTAGCGAGACCTATCTCGCGGTAACCGGGGAGCTGTTTTTT
J gene: TRBJ1-1; V gene: TRBV6-6; D gene: -; clone size: -; CDR3 protein: CASSLFRGTTEAFF; CDR3 DNA: TGTGCCAGCAGTCTCTTCCGGGGAACCACTGAAGCTTTCTTT
J gene: TRBJ2-1; V gene: TRBV9; D gene: -; clone size: -; CDR3 protein: CASSLRTAYNEQFF; CDR3 DNA: TGTGCCAGCAGCCTTCGGACTGCTTACAATGAGCAGTTCTTC
J gene: TRBJ1-3; V gene: TRBV5-6; D gene: -; clone size: few; CDR3 protein: CASSLGVSGNTIYF; CDR3 DNA: TGTGCCAGCAGCTTGGGGGTTTCTGGAAACACCATATATTTT
J gene: TRBJ1-2; V gene: TRBV9; D gene: -; clone size: -; CDR3 protein: CASGNNYGYTF; CDR3 DNA: TGTGCCAGCGGGAACAACTATGGCTACACCTTC
J gene: TRBJ2-1; V gene: TRBV7-9; D gene: TRBD1; clone size: -; CDR3 protein: CASSLAQGAYNEQFF; CDR3 DNA: TGTGCCAGCAGCTTAGCGCAGGGGGCTTACAATGAGCAGTTCTTC
J gene: TRBJ2-5; V gene: TRBV5-4; D gene: TRBD1; clone size: -; CDR3 protein: CASRQGAGETQYF; CDR3 DNA: TGTGCCAGCAGACAGGGGGCGGGAGAGACCCAGTACTTC
J gene: TRBJ1-1; V gene: TRBV19; D gene: -; clone size: -; CDR3 protein: CASSAPRSSGRDTEAFF; CDR3 DNA: TGTGCCAGTAGTGCACCAAGGTCGTCAGGGAGGGACACTGAAGCTTTCTTT
J gene: TRBJ2-3; V gene: TRBV28; D gene: TRBD2; clone size: -; CDR3 protein: CASSLLAGGRTDTQYF; CDR3 DNA: TGTGCCAGCAGCCTACTAGCGGGAGGCCGCACAGATACGCAGTATTTT
J gene: TRBJ2-2; V gene: TRBV28; D gene: TRBD1; clone size: -; CDR3 protein: CASSRDRRNTGELFF; CDR3 DNA: TGTGCCAGCAGCCGGGACAGGAGGAACACCGGGGAGCTGTTTTTT
J gene: TRBJ1-4; V gene: TRBV30; D gene: -; clone size: -; CDR3 protein: CAWSVKVGREKLFF; CDR3 DNA: TGTGCCTGGAGTGTAAAAGTGGGGCGGGAAAAACTGTTTTTT
J gene: TRBJ2-7; V gene: TRBV5-1; D gene: TRBD2; clone size: once; CDR3 protein: CASSLGPGTSGYEQYF; CDR3 DNA: TGCGCCAGCAGCTTGGGCCCCGGGACTAGCGGTTACGAGCAGTACTTC
J gene: TRBJ2-7; V gene: TRBV7-2; D gene: -; clone size: -; CDR3 protein: CASSLLGLNEQYF; CDR3 DNA: TGTGCCAGCAGCTTATTAGGGCTCAACGAGCAGTACTTC
J gene: TRBJ1-4; V gene: TRBV18; D gene: -; clone size: -; CDR3 protein: CASSPVANEKLFF; CDR3 DNA: TGTGCCAGCTCACCAGTTGCTAATGAAAAACTGTTTTTT
J gene: TRBJ1-2; V gene: TRBV9; D gene: -; clone size: -; CDR3 protein: CASSVSPGVGYTF; CDR3 DNA: TGTGCCAGCAGCGTATCTCCAGGAGTTGGCTACACCTTC
J gene: TRBJ2-1; V gene: TRBV7-2; D gene: -; clone size: -; CDR3 protein: CASSRGGSYNEQFF; CDR3 DNA: TGTGCCAGCAGCAGGGGGGGCTCCTACAATGAGCAGTTCTTC
J gene: TRBJ1-4; V gene: TRBV11-2; D gene: -; clone size: -; CDR3 protein: CASSIGQIPTNEKLFF; CDR3 DNA: TGTGCCAGCAGCATTGGACAGATACCAACTAATGAAAAACTGTTTTTT
J gene: TRBJ2-7; V gene: TRBV6-5; D gene: TRBD2; clone size: -; CDR3 protein: CASSYSRGSGSREQYF; CDR3 DNA: TGTGCCAGCAGTTACTCGAGAGGTAGCGGGAGTCGGGAGCAGTACTTC
J gene: TRBJ2-3; V gene: TRBV2; D gene: TRBD1; clone size: -; CDR3 protein: CASSPGQGFDTQYF; CDR3 DNA: TGTGCCAGCAGCCCGGGACAGGGCTTCGATACGCAGTATTTT
J gene: TRBJ2-7; V gene: TRBV29-1; D gene: TRBD1; clone size: -; CDR3 protein: CSADRGQDEQYF; CDR3 DNA: TGCAGCGCGGACAGGGGGCAGGACGAGCAGTACTTC
J gene: TRBJ2-3; V gene: TRBV7-3; D gene: -; clone size: -; CDR3 protein: CASSPGTSTSTDTQYF; CDR3 DNA: TGTGCCAGCAGCCCCGGGACGTCGACTAGCACAGATACGCAGTATTTT
J gene: TRBJ2-7; V gene: TRBV5-1; D gene: TRBD1; clone size: -; CDR3 protein: CASSLATGTGDQYF; CDR3 DNA: TGCGCCAGCAGCTTGGCCACTGGGACAGGGGATCAGTACTTC
J gene: TRBJ2-2; V gene: TRBV5-1; D gene: TRBD1; clone size: -; CDR3 protein: CASSLQGDTGELFF; CDR3 DNA: TGCGCCAGCAGCTTACAGGGGGACACCGGGGAGCTGTTTTTT
J gene: TRBJ2-7; V gene: TRBV28; D gene: TRBD2; clone size: -; CDR3 protein: CASSLGTSGVTYEQYF; CDR3 DNA: TGTGCCAGCAGTTTGGGGACTAGCGGGGTGACCTACGAGCAGTACTTC
J gene: TRBJ2-1; V gene: TRBV15; D gene: -; clone size: -; CDR3 protein: CATSPLGARPGNEQFF; CDR3 DNA: TGTGCCACCAGTCCACTGGGAGCGCGCCCCGGCAATGAGCAGTTCTTC
J gene: TRBJ2-2; V gene: TRBV15; D gene: -; clone size: -; CDR3 protein: CATSRDQGTGELFF; CDR3 DNA: TGTGCCACCAGCAGAGATCAGGGCACCGGGGAGCTGTTTTTT